This T cell receptor beta chain was identified during a study of long-term antiretroviral therapy in people with HIV. The CDR3 loop spans 13 amino acids. V was cut by 5 bases and J by 2 bases, with 11 bases left in between. Germline V CDR1 and CDR2: SGHKS, YYEKEE (reference sequence). The assay used was immunoSEQ (version v3.0), run at survey level. Assay used: immunoSEQ multiplex PCR; TCRdb lists only in-frame clones, some missing. This sample has tens of thousands of clones, with more than 85% found just once. The clonotype originates from a man in his forties or fifties with HIV. This chain joins TRBV5-5 and TRBJ2-7, with D possibly matching TRBD1 (5 bases). The material was unsorted PBMCs, obtained 5.3 years after starting antiretroviral therapy. Here the CDR3 reads CASSYDRPYEQYF. The DNA for the CDR3 is TGTGCCAGCAGTTACGACAGACCCTACGAGCAGTACTTC.